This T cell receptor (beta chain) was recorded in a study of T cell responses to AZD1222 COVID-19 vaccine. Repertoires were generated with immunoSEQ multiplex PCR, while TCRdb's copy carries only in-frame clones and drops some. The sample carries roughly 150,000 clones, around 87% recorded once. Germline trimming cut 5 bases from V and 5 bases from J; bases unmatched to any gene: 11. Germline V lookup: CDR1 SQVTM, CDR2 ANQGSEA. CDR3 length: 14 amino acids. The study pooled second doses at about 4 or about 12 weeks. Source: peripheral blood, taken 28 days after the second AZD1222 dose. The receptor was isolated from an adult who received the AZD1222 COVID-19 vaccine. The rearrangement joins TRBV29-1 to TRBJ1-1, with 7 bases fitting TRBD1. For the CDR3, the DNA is TGCAGCGTTTTCCCTAGACAGGGCGGGACTGAAGCTTTCTTT. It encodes CSVFPRQGGTEAFF.